The 10 T cell receptor beta chains below come from one sample, sequenced in a study of cytomegalovirus exposure and HLA in healthy donors. Sequencing used immunoSEQ multiplex PCR; TCRdb keeps in-frame clones, though not all of them. The sample has approximately 160,000 clones, roughly 91% seen once. Source material: PBMCs. Every receptor here comes from a woman aged 18 to 35 in good health and CMV-seropositive.

The J gene is TRBJ2-4, the V gene TRBV19; D is possibly TRBD1 (6 bases). CDR1 and CDR2 (germline): LNHDA, SQIVND (reference sequence). This CDR3 spans 13 amino acids. Trimming shortened V by 7 bases and J by 7 bases, and 14 bases separated the two germline ends. The chain's CDR3 is CASNPTGKNIQYF. The CDR3 DNA reads as TGTGCCAGTAACCCAACAGGGAAGAACATTCAGTACTTC.

The chain couples TRBV5-1 to TRBJ2-3, with D uncertain. The CDR3 runs to 14 residues. Trimming removed 1 base at V and 0 bases at J, with 6 bases between. Germline V CDR1 and CDR2: SGHRS, YFSETQ. The CDR3 coding sequence is TGCGCCAGCAGCTTGCAGTTAAGCACAGATACGCAGTATTTT. The encoded protein is CASSLQLSTDTQYF.

This clone was found once. V is TRBV6-5 and J is TRBJ2-7; 8 bases are shared with TRBD1. The CDR3 length is 14 residues. The germline V gene has CDR1 MNHEY and CDR2 SVGAGI. The trim removed 7 bases at V and 6 bases at J, leaving 11 bases unmatched. This chain's CDR3 is CASTPPGQGGEQYF. As DNA, the CDR3 is TGTGCCAGCACCCCGCCCGGACAGGGTGGCGAGCAGTACTTC.

This clone has just a few counts. V gene TRBV11-3 combines with J gene TRBJ2-1, with 15 bases fitting TRBD2. Per the germline V gene, CDR1 is SGHNT and CDR2 is YENEEA. This CDR3 contains 17 residues. J gave up 8 bases and V 3 bases, and 8 bases lay outside the gene matches. Here the CDR3 DNA reads TGTGCCAGCAGCTTCGGGACTAGCGGGAGGTTAGTCGATGAGCAGTTCTTC. This translates into CASSFGTSGRLVDEQFF.

This clone showed up just a few times. The CDR3, as DNA: TGCGCCAGCAGCCAAGTTTTTGCGGGAGGACGCACAGATACGCAGTATTTT. It specifies CASSQVFAGGRTDTQYF. The chain joins TRBV4-3 to TRBJ2-3; 8 nucleotides line up with TRBD2. CDR1 and CDR2 from the germline V gene are LGHNA and YSLEER. J was trimmed by 1 base and V by 1 base; bases with no gene match: 7. This CDR3 has 17 amino acids.

The gene calls are TRBV18 and TRBJ2-5, with 10 positions matching TRBD1. The CDR3 has 15 amino acids. With 5 bases clipped from V and 4 bases from J, the junction kept 7 bases outside the gene matches. Germline V gene data show CDR1 as KGHSH and CDR2 as LQKENI. The CDR3 region is CASSTGTGVGETQYF. CDR3 nucleotides: TGTGCCAGCTCAACCGGGACAGGGGTGGGAGAGACCCAGTACTTC.

The CDR3 loop reads CASSPPTSQETQYF. The CDR3 bases are TGTGCCAGCAGCCCCCCGACTAGCCAAGAGACCCAGTACTTC. V gene TRBV7-2 combines with J gene TRBJ2-5; TRBD2 is a possible D gene (6 bases). The germline V and J ends were trimmed by 5 bases and 1 base, with 11 bases remaining between them. CDR3 length: 14 residues. Germline CDR1 is SGHTA and CDR2 is FQGNSA.

This clone has more than one count but fewer than ten. The chain employs TRBV2 and TRBJ1-5, with 9 nucleotides matching TRBD1. The CDR3 runs 16 residues. Unmatched junction bases numbered 5, after V lost 0 bases and J lost 5 bases. CDR1 and CDR2 from the germline V gene are SNHLY and FYNNEI. CDR3 DNA sequence: TGTGCCAGCAGTGAAGCTGGAGGGACAGGGCATCAGCCCCAGCATTTT. Translation gives CASSEAGGTGHQPQHF.

In DNA, the CDR3 is TGTGCCAGCAGCCAGAGACAGGGGGGTGTGAATGAGCAGTTCTTC. Its translation is CASSQRQGGVNEQFF. The chain is built from TRBV7-2 and TRBJ2-1; 9 positions agree with TRBD1. Germline assignment: CDR1 SGHTA and CDR2 FQGNSA. V lost 5 bases, J lost 7 bases, and 9 bases stayed unmatched. The length of the CDR3 is 15 residues. Variable domain in full (rest from reference TRBV7-2 and TRBJ2-1): GAGVSQSPSNKVTEKGKDVELRCDPISGHTALYWYRQSLGQGLEFLIYFQGNSAPDKSGLPSDRFSAERTGGSVSTLTIQRTQQEDSAVYLCASSQRQGGVNEQFFGPGTRLTVL.

A single count supports this clone. V and J are TRBV7-9 and TRBJ1-4; TRBD1 matches 7 bases. This CDR3 has 12 amino acids. V lost 6 bases and J lost 12; bases outside the gene matches: 7. Germline V CDR1 and CDR2: SEHNR, FQNEAQ (reference sequence). CDR3 protein: CASRVGRGELFF. The CDR3 DNA reads TGTGCCAGCAGAGTTGGCAGGGGGGAACTGTTTTTT.